The present TCR beta chain was sequenced within a study of blood T cell repertoires in COVID-19. CDR1 is MNHEY, CDR2 SVGAGI, per germline. J was trimmed by 1 base and V by 11 bases; bases with no gene match: 6. The CDR3 is 13 amino acids. The method was immunoSEQ multiplex PCR; TCRdb's version includes in-frame clones alone and lacks a portion of them. The table has hundreds of thousands of clones, around 84% seen once. The source of this sequence is a man in his thirties or forties with acute COVID-19. The rearrangement uses TRBV6-5 and TRBJ1-1, with TRBD1 matching 8 bases. The sample was PBMCs or T cells enriched from blood (not recorded which). The CDR3 DNA reads TGTGCCTCCGACGGACAGGGGAACACTGAAGCTTTCTTT. Its protein is CASDGQGNTEAFF.